This is a list of T cell receptor beta chains from one sample in a study of shared clonotypes between healthy human individuals. Sequencing used immunoSEQ multiplex PCR; TCRdb keeps in-frame clones, though not all of them. This sample has about 1.5 million clones, with 95% to 99% found just once. Sample: naive CD4+ T cells sorted from blood. The source is a man aged 25 to 40 in good health. Both conserved end residues are part of each CDR3. Fields, in order: D gene, clone size, CDR3 length, J gene, V gene, CDR3 DNA, CDR3 protein. The D gene is left open where the match is weak. Clone size is given for some rows only: seen once, a few or many times, or a class if the clone is expanded.

TRBD1,-,16,TRBJ2-7,TRBV11-2,TGTGCCAGCAGCCCGCTTAGCTCAGGGGGTTCCTACGAGCAGTACTTC,CASSPLSSGGSYEQYF
TRBD1,-,16,TRBJ2-5,TRBV18,TGTGCCAGCTCAGACTTGCCGGGACAGGGTTTGGTGACCCAGTACTTC,CASSDLPGQGLVTQYF
-,once,17,TRBJ2-4,TRBV23-1,TGCGCCAGCAGAAGGGACGGCCCCAGACTAGCCAAAAACATTCAGTACTTC,CASRRDGPRLAKNIQYF
-,-,16,TRBJ2-3,TRBV29-1,TGCAGCGCGGAAGGGGCTAAGCGGCGACTCACAGATACGCAGTATTTT,CSAEGAKRRLTDTQYF
-,-,13,TRBJ2-1,TRBV5-6,TGTGCCAGCAGTTGGGAGCGGCTCAATGAGCAGTTCTTC,CASSWERLNEQFF
TRBD1,-,14,TRBJ2-7,TRBV5-6,TGTGCCAGCAGCTTCCGGGACAGCCAAGTAATCAGGTACTTC,CASSFRDSQVIRYF
TRBD2,-,14,TRBJ2-7,TRBV18,TGTGCCAGCTCACTAGCGGGAGTAGACCACGAGCAGTACTTC,CASSLAGVDHEQYF
-,-,14,TRBJ1-1,TRBV7-9,TGTGCCAGCAGCCGTTCGTTAGGGAACACTGAAGCTTTCTTT,CASSRSLGNTEAFF
-,-,12,TRBJ2-3,TRBV5-1,TGCGCCAGCAGCTTGAATTCCGATACGCAGTATTTT,CASSLNSDTQYF
TRBD2,-,14,TRBJ2-1,TRBV11-2,TGTGCCAGCAGCAAGACTAGCGGGAGCCATGAGCAGTTCTTC,CASSKTSGSHEQFF
-,once,11,TRBJ1-1,TRBV4-1,TGCGCCAGCAGCCAAGAGGGGGGCGTTTTCTTT,CASSQEGGVFF
-,-,14,TRBJ2-1,TRBV9,TGTGCCAGCAGCCAAACTACAAGGGGGGATGAGCAGTTCTTC,CASSQTTRGDEQFF
-,once,19,TRBJ2-6,TRBV28,TGTGCCAGCAGTTTTGGGGATCATGATTGGGTATCGGGGGCCAACGTCCTGACTTTC,CASSFGDHDWVSGANVLTF
TRBD1,-,15,TRBJ2-7,TRBV5-1,TGCGCCAGCAGCCGGTCCGGGACAGGGAATTACGAGCAGTACTTC,CASSRSGTGNYEQYF
-,-,16,TRBJ2-3,TRBV29-1,TGCAGCGTTGAAGAAGTTCCGGGAACGGGCACAGATACGCAGTATTTT,CSVEEVPGTGTDTQYF
-,-,15,TRBJ2-1,TRBV11-2,TGTGCCAGCAGCTTAGCCGCGGACCTCTACAATGAGCAGTTCTTC,CASSLAADLYNEQFF
-,-,13,TRBJ1-2,TRBV5-4,TGTGCCAGCAGCCGAGGGGACACCTATGGCTACACCTTC,CASSRGDTYGYTF
TRBD1,-,15,TRBJ2-3,TRBV11-1,TGTGCCAGCAGCGACGGACAGGGGATCACAGATACGCAGTATTTT,CASSDGQGITDTQYF
-,-,13,TRBJ2-7,TRBV27,TGTGCCAGCAGTTTAGGCGGAACCTACGAGCAGTACTTC,CASSLGGTYEQYF
TRBD1,-,15,TRBJ1-1,TRBV2,TGTGCCAGCAGTGCTCAGGGGGCGCCGAACACTGAAGCTTTCTTT,CASSAQGAPNTEAFF
-,-,17,TRBJ2-7,TRBV5-5,TGTGCCAGCAGCCCCCCGGGCGGGTCCCTGCCCGTCCACGAGCAGTACTTC,CASSPPGGSLPVHEQYF
-,-,14,TRBJ1-1,TRBV2,TGTGCCAGCACCGGGGAAGCCGCGAACACTGAAGCTTTCTTT,CASTGEAANTEAFF
-,-,13,TRBJ2-1,TRBV27,TGTGCCAGCAGTTCCCCCCTACTAGTAGTTAAGTTCTTC,CASSSPLLVVKFF
TRBD1,few,13,TRBJ2-5,TRBV28,TGTGCCAGCAGTGAAGGGACAGGGGAGACCCAGTACTTC,CASSEGTGETQYF
-,-,18,TRBJ1-4,TRBV4-1,TGCGCCAGCAGCCAAGATTACAGTCACTATGCAACTAATGAAAAACTGTTTTTT,CASSQDYSHYATNEKLFF
-,-,14,TRBJ2-5,TRBV7-8,TGTGCCAGCAGCCCCACCCAGGCGGCGGAGACCCAGTACTTC,CASSPTQAAETQYF
TRBD1,once,16,TRBJ2-1,TRBV5-1,TGCGCCAGCAGCTTGTTCACAGGGGGCTCCTACAATGAGCAGTTCTTC,CASSLFTGGSYNEQFF
-,once,11,TRBJ2-1,TRBV19,TGTGCCAGTAGTACGAACGTAGGGCAGTTCTTC,CASSTNVGQFF
TRBD2,-,15,TRBJ2-7,TRBV5-1,TGCGCCAGCAGCGTGACTAGCGGGGGCTCCTACGAGCAGTACTTC,CASSVTSGGSYEQYF
-,-,18,TRBJ1-1,TRBV4-2,TGTGCCAGCAGCCAAGAATGGAGGTCAGGGGCCTTTCAGAATGAAGCTTTCTTT,CASSQEWRSGAFQNEAFF
-,-,11,TRBJ2-3,TRBV11-2,TGTGCCAGCAGCCTTTCAGATACGCAGTATTTT,CASSLSDTQYF
-,-,13,TRBJ1-5,TRBV28,TGTGCCAGCAGACGACACCGCAATCAGCCCCAGCATTTT,CASRRHRNQPQHF
-,-,14,TRBJ2-3,TRBV7-9,TGTGCCAGCACCGACGGAGGGGGGACAGATACGCAGTATTTT,CASTDGGGTDTQYF
-,-,13,TRBJ1-2,TRBV14,TGTGCCAGCAGCCTACAGATAGACTATGGCTACACCTTC,CASSLQIDYGYTF
-,-,17,TRBJ2-1,TRBV14,TGTGCCAGCAGCCTATTAGGAGGGCCCTCCGCCTACAATGAGCAGTTCTTC,CASSLLGGPSAYNEQFF
TRBD1,-,17,TRBJ2-3,TRBV27,TGTGCCAGCAGTTGGACGGGACAGGGGATAAGCACAGATACGCAGTATTTT,CASSWTGQGISTDTQYF
TRBD2,-,16,TRBJ2-3,TRBV19,TGTGCCAGTTCATACATGGCTAGCGGGGTCACAGATACGCAGTATTTT,CASSYMASGVTDTQYF
TRBD2,once,16,TRBJ2-3,TRBV5-1,TGCGCCAGCAGCGGAACTAGCGGGAGGGGTGCAGATACGCAGTATTTT,CASSGTSGRGADTQYF
-,-,12,TRBJ2-7,TRBV2,TGTGCCAGCACCTTCGTCGGGAACGAGCAGTACTTC,CASTFVGNEQYF
-,-,14,TRBJ1-2,TRBV23-1,TGCGCCAGCAGTCATGGTCGGGGGCCCTATGGCTACACCTTC,CASSHGRGPYGYTF
-,-,12,TRBJ1-2,TRBV5-8,TGTGCCAGCAGCTTGGATTTCTATGGCTACACCTTC,CASSLDFYGYTF
-,-,16,TRBJ2-7,TRBV5-4,TGTGCCAGCAGGTCGATGAAGGAGGGGACTCACTACGAGCAGTACTTC,CASRSMKEGTHYEQYF
-,-,15,TRBJ2-7,TRBV9,TGTGCCAGCAGCGCTTCGCCCCAGATGCACTACGAGCAGTACTTC,CASSASPQMHYEQYF
-,once,13,TRBJ2-5,TRBV4-3,TGCGCCAGCAGCCAAGAGGAGGGAGAGACCCAGTACTTC,CASSQEEGETQYF
-,-,22,TRBJ2-7,TRBV30,TGTGCCGGGATCGTTTTCAGGAAAGGGGCCCCCCAACGATCAGCTTCTACGTGGGAGCAGTACTTC,CAGIVFRKGAPQRSASTWEQYF
TRBD2,-,15,TRBJ2-1,TRBV7-6,TGTGCCAGCAGAAAGGGTCTAGCGGGAGAGGGCGAGCAGTTCTTC,CASRKGLAGEGEQFF
-,-,16,TRBJ2-5,TRBV9,TGTGCCAGCAGGCATTGGGCTACGGGGATAAAAGAGACCCAGTACTTC,CASRHWATGIKETQYF
-,-,12,TRBJ2-2,TRBV5-1,TGCGCCAGTAGGCGGAACACCGGGGAGCTGTTTTTT,CASRRNTGELFF